This T cell receptor (beta chain) originates from a study of early T cells in non-severe SARS-CoV-2 infection. For the study at large: Unsorted whole blood bulk RNA was sequenced, with unpaired chains.

General study points: Anti-spike CD8 responses were favored by VDJdb matching, which missed private and CD4 specificities.

The TCR library protocol was used to attach unique molecular identifiers. These identifiers were attached to individual cDNA molecules. Each CDR3 protein gets one entry after TCRdb re-called the 5' RACE reads with MiXCR. The sample carries more than 80,000 distinct CDR3 sequences, approximately 14% recorded once. Comment on this clonotype: Its antigen is not identified.

CDR1 and CDR2 (germline): SQVTM, ANQGSEA. V was cut by 0 bases and J by 2 bases, with 16 bases left in between. This CDR3 has 17 residues. V usage is TRBV29-1 and J usage is TRBJ2-2; the D is unclear. This clonotype originated in an adult who was a healthcare worker with PCR-confirmed SARS-CoV-2 infection or an uninfected control (not recorded which). The sample was whole blood. This chain's CDR3 is CSVEDTSSSFNTGELFF. Written as DNA, the CDR3 is TGCAGCGTTGAAGACACATCTTCCTCATTTAACACCGGGGAGCTGTTTTTT.